This T cell receptor beta chain comes out of a study of T cell responses to AZD1222 COVID-19 vaccine. Method: immunoSEQ multiplex PCR; TCRdb's copy keeps in-frame clones and lacks some. Here the sample spans 150,000 or so clones, 80% to 90% being singletons. CDR3 length: 11 amino acids. Deletions cut 6 bases from V and 7 bases from J, with 12 bases between. CDR1 is SQVTM, CDR2 ANQGSEA, per germline. The chain employs TRBV29-1 and TRBJ2-5, with a possible D match to TRBD1 (6 bases). The receptor's source is an adult in good health. The source was peripheral blood, collected on day 0 of AZD1222 vaccination. CDR3 amino acids: CSVRDTGTQYF. The CDR3 nucleotides are TGCAGCGTGAGGGACACAGGGACCCAGTACTTC.